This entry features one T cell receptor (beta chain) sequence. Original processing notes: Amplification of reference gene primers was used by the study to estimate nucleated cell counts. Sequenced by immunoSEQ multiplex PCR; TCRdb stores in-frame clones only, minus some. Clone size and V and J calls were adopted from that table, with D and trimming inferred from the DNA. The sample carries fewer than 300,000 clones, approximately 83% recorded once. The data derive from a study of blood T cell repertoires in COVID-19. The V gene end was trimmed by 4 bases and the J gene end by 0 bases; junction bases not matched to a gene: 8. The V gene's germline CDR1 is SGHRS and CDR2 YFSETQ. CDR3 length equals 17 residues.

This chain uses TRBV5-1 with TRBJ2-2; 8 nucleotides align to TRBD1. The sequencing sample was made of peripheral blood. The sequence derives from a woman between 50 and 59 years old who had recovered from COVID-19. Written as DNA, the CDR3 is TGCGCCAGCAGCCAAACAGGGGGGCCCGCGAACACCGGGGAGCTGTTTTTT. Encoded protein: CASSQTGGPANTGELFF.